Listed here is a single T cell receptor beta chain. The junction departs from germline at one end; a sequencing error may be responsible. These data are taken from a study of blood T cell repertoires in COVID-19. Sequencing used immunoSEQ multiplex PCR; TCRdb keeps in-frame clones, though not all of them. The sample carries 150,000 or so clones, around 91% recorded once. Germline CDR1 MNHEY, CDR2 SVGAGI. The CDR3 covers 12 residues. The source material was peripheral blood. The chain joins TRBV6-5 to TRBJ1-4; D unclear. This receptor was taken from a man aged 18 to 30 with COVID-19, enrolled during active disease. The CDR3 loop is CASRGAYEKLLF. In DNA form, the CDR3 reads TGTGCCAGCAGGGGCGCTTATGAAAAACTGCTTTTT.